This T cell receptor beta chain was recovered during a study of CDR3 diversity in severe acne. One entry per CDR3 protein results from TCRdb running MiXCR on the PCR reads. Of roughly 79,000 distinct CDR3 sequences in the sample, around 54% are singletons; the top ten hold more than 9%. Material for sequencing was blood. This TCR was sampled from a male donor with severe acne vulgaris.

The CDR3 DNA sequence: TGTGCCATCAGGGGGACTAGCGGGAGTGGGACAGATACGCAGTATTTT. As protein: CAIRGTSGSGTDTQYF. This rearrangement joins TRBV10-3 to TRBJ2-3, with 14 bases aligning to TRBD2. The CDR3 is 16 residues long. In germline, CDR1 is ENHRY, CDR2 SYGVKD. V lost 6 bases to trimming and J lost 3 bases; unmatched junction nucleotides: 5.